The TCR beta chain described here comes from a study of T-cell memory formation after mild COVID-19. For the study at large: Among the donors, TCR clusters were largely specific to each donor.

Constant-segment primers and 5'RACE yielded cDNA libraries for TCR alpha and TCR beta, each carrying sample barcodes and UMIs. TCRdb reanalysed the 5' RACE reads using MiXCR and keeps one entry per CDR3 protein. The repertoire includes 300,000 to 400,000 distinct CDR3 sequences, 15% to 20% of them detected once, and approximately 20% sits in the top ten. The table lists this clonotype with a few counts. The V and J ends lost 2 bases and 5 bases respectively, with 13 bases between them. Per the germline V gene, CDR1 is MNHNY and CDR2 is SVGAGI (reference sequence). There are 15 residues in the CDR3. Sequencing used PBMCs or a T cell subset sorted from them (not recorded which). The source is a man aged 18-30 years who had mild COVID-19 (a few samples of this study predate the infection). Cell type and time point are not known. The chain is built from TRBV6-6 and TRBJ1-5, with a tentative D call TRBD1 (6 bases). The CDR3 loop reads CASSYDRPGDQPQHF. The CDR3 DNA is TGTGCCAGCAGTTACGACCGGCCAGGGGATCAGCCCCAGCATTTT.